These 3 T cell receptor beta chains were sequenced from one sample in a study of PD-1 blockade in classical Hodgkin lymphoma. All trial patients relapsed after autologous stem cell transplantation. Produced via immunoSEQ multiplex PCR; TCRdb's table is partial and in-frame only. Seen here are 43,000 or so clones, approximately 70% observed once, and the top ten hold approximately 11%. This sample comprised peripheral blood mononuclear cells (PBMCs), obtained at baseline. The receptor set was obtained from a human donor with classical Hodgkin lymphoma.

This clone has a handful of counts. This chain connects TRBV5-1 to TRBJ2-1; D is possibly TRBD1 (6 bases). The CDR3 has 14 residues. Germline CDR1 reads SGHRS; CDR2 reads YFSETQ. With 4 bases removed from V and 6 bases from J, the gap between germline ends came to 14 bases. The CDR3 sequence is CASSGGQSANEQFF. The CDR3 DNA reads TGCGCCAGCAGCGGGGGCCAAAGCGCCAATGAGCAGTTCTTC.

The rearrangement joins TRBV9 to TRBJ2-1, with 8 nucleotides matching TRBD2. The CDR3 is 15 amino acids. Losses at the gene ends were 0 bases for V and 2 bases for J; bases not matched to a gene: 1. CDR1 SGDLS and CDR2 YYNGEE come from the germline V gene. The CDR3 DNA reads TGTGCCAGCAGCGTAGGGGGACTAGCCTACAATGAGCAGTTCTTC. Its translation: CASSVGGLAYNEQFF.

CDR3 region: CASSSLRGYEQYF. CDR3 sequence (DNA): TGTGCCAGCAGTTCCCTCCGGGGCTACGAGCAGTACTTC. V usage is TRBV27 and J usage is TRBJ2-7, with D perhaps TRBD2 (5 bases). Germline V lookup: CDR1 MNHEY, CDR2 SMNVEV (reference sequence). Between the trimmed V and J ends, which lost 4 bases and 3 bases, there was a span of 10 bases. The CDR3 is 13 amino acids.